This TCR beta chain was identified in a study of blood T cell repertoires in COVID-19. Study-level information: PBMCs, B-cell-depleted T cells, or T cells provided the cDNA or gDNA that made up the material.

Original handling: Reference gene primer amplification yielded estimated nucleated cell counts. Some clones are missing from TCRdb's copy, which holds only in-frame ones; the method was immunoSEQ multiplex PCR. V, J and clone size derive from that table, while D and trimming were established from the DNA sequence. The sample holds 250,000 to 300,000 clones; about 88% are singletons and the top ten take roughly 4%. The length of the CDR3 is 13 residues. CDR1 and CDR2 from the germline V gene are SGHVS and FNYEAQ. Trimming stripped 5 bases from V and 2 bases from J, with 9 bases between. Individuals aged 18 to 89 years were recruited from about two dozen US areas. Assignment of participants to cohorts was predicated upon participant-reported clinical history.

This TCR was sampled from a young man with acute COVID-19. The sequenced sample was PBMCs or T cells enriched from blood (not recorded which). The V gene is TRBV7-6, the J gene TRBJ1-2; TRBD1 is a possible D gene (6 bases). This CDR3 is CASSQQGNYGYTF. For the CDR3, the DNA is TGTGCCAGCAGCCAGCAGGGGAACTATGGCTACACCTTC.